The source of this T cell receptor beta chain is a study of OX40 agonist ivuxolimab in advanced cancers. The repertoire was sequenced with immunoSEQ multiplex PCR; TCRdb's copy has only in-frame clones and lacks some. The data hold roughly 58,000 clones, with 88% observed a single time. The CDR3 sequence is 13 residues long. Germline V lookup: CDR1 MNHNS, CDR2 SASEGT. Germline trimming cut 6 bases from V and 4 bases from J; bases unmatched to any gene: 6. The clonotype was recovered from an adult with an advanced solid tumor such as melanoma, head and neck, liver or kidney cancer. J is TRBJ2-7 and V is TRBV6-1; 7 bases are a match to TRBD1. The sequencing here drew on CD4+ or CD8+ T cells sorted from blood, taken in a trial of the OX40 agonist ivuxolimab. For the CDR3, the DNA is TGTGCCAGCAGCCGACAGGGAAAGTACGAGCAGTACTTC. Translated, it gives CASSRQGKYEQYF.